What follows are 19 T cell receptor beta chains derived from one specimen sequenced in a study of T cell responses to AZD1222 COVID-19 vaccine. TCRdb keeps only in-frame clones here, not all; method: immunoSEQ multiplex PCR. The sample lists 95,000 to 100,000 clones, 85% to 90% occurring once. The sample in question was peripheral blood, obtained on day 0 of AZD1222 vaccination. These receptors all stem from an adult in good health.

The genes are TRBV20-1 and TRBJ1-1; no clear D. This CDR3 is 12 amino acids long. Germline lookup yields CDR1 DFQATT and CDR2 SNEGSKA (reference sequence). V gave up 3 bases and J gave up 0 bases, with 5 bases separating them. CDR3 nucleotide sequence: TGCAGTGCTAGTAGGGTGAACACTGAAGCTTTCTTT. Translated: CSASRVNTEAFF.

This clone has only a few counts. CDR3 nucleotides: TGTGCCACCAGCACCGGGGCTTCTGGCAATCAGCCCCAGCATTTT. Amino acid sequence: CATSTGASGNQPQHF. The V call is TRBV15, the J call TRBJ1-5; D may be TRBD1 (5 bases). The CDR3 is made up of 15 amino acids. V dropped 4 bases and J dropped 2 bases, with 12 bases sitting between them. CDR1 and CDR2 (germline): LNHNV, YYDKDF (reference sequence).

The J gene is TRBJ2-7, the V gene TRBV5-6; 8 bases fit TRBD1. The CDR3 consists of 15 residues. Germline-derived CDR1 and CDR2 are SGHDT and YYEEEE. V gave up 4 bases and J gave up 5 bases; unmatched junction bases: 11. The CDR3 spells CASSRGQGRLDEQYF. The CDR3, as DNA: TGTGCCAGCAGCCGCGGACAGGGCAGACTCGACGAGCAGTACTTC.

The chain has TRBV5-1 and TRBJ1-2; D unresolved. The CDR3 is made up of 13 amino acids. V was clipped by 4 bases and J by 6 bases, with 13 bases between them. Looked up from germline, CDR1 is SGHRS and CDR2 is YFSETQ. The CDR3 sequence is CASSLARVNGYTF. The CDR3 DNA is TGCGCCAGCAGCCTCGCGAGGGTTAATGGCTACACCTTC.

This chain joins TRBV19 and TRBJ1-1; tentatively, D is TRBD1 (5 bases). The CDR3 has 17 residues. Trimming removed 5 bases from V and 3 bases from J, with 22 bases in between. The V gene's germline CDR1 is LNHDA and CDR2 SQIVND (reference sequence). The CDR3 is CASSLSMGTATYTEAFF. The CDR3, as DNA: TGTGCCAGTAGTCTAAGTATGGGGACGGCAACTTACACTGAAGCTTTCTTT.

The chain employs TRBV19 and TRBJ2-1, with D possibly being TRBD1 (5 bases). The CDR3 runs 17 residues. The V end lost 3 bases, the J end lost 0 bases, and 15 bases lay between the germline ends. Germline V lookup: CDR1 LNHDA, CDR2 SQIVND (reference sequence). CDR3 sequence: CASSIKSRASSYNEQFF. The CDR3 DNA reads as TGTGCCAGTAGTATCAAGTCCAGGGCTAGCTCCTACAATGAGCAGTTCTTC.

The V gene is TRBV2, the J gene TRBJ1-1; D is undetermined. With 5 bases removed from V and 1 base from J, the gap between germline ends came to 11 bases. The CDR3 length is 14 residues. Germline CDR1 reads SNHLY; CDR2 reads FYNNEI. This chain's CDR3 is CASSLGGENTEAFF. CDR3 DNA: TGTGCCAGCAGTTTGGGTGGGGAGAACACTGAAGCTTTCTTT.

The V call is TRBV4-1, the J call TRBJ1-6, with 7 bases matching TRBD1. The CDR3 is made up of 13 amino acids. V shed 3 bases, J shed 9 bases, and the junction held 2 bases outside the gene matches. The germline CDR1 and CDR2 sequences are MGHRA and YSYEKL. Here the CDR3 reads CASSQTGSSPLHF. CDR3 nucleotide sequence: TGCGCCAGCAGCCAGACAGGGTCTTCACCCCTCCACTTT.

This rearrangement joins TRBV28 to TRBJ2-7, with 12 bases matching TRBD1. The V and J ends lost 5 bases and 8 bases, in that order; junction bases with no gene match: 13. The CDR3 is made up of 16 amino acids. CDR1 is MDHEN and CDR2 is SYDVKM in the germline V gene. CDR3: CASSLTTGTGGVKQYF. Here the CDR3 DNA reads TGTGCCAGCAGTCTAACAACCGGGACAGGGGGCGTTAAGCAGTACTTC.

The chain recombines TRBV19 with TRBJ1-2, with TRBD1 identical over 10 bases. The CDR3 has 16 amino acids. Germline V gene data show CDR1 as LNHDA and CDR2 as SQIVND (reference sequence). Trimming removed 4 bases from V and 4 bases from J; junction bases left unmatched: 9. CDR3 bases: TGTGCCAGTAGTACCTCCCCGGGACAGGGGTTCTATGGCTACACCTTC. It specifies CASSTSPGQGFYGYTF.

J is TRBJ1-2 and V is TRBV19; D is perhaps TRBD1 (5 bases). The germline gives CDR1 LNHDA, CDR2 SQIVND (reference sequence). V lost 9 bases to trimming and J lost 0 bases, with 20 bases between them. This CDR3 contains 16 residues. This CDR3 reads CASQHSLTGPNYGYTF. CDR3 nucleotide sequence: TGTGCCAGCCAACACTCCTTAACAGGCCCTAACTATGGCTACACCTTC.

The CDR3, as DNA: TGTGCCAGCAGTGAGCCGGATCAGGGCCGCCTGGCGGATTCACCCCTCCACTTT. Amino acid sequence: CASSEPDQGRLADSPLHF. The V call is TRBV6-1, the J call TRBJ1-6; D may be TRBD1 (5 bases). The V gene's germline CDR1 is MNHNS and CDR2 SASEGT. V was shortened by 3 bases and J by 8 bases, with 23 bases between the two germline ends. The CDR3 is 18 residues long.

This chain links TRBV2 with TRBJ2-7, with D hard to call. Germline lookup yields CDR1 SNHLY and CDR2 FYNNEI. The CDR3 sequence is 14 residues long. Trimming took off 2 bases at V and 4 bases at J, with 12 bases between the two ends. The CDR3 DNA reads TGTGCCAGCAGTGAACGGTGGTCTACATACGAGCAGTACTTC. Translated, it gives CASSERWSTYEQYF.

This clone was recorded once. The same CDR3 arises from other DNA sequences in this sample as well. The chain couples TRBV20-1 to TRBJ1-5, with D possibly matching TRBD1 (5 bases). The V end lost 3 bases, the J end lost 5 bases, and 11 bases lay between the germline ends. The length of the CDR3 is 13 residues. Per the germline V gene, CDR1 is DFQATT and CDR2 is SNEGSKA (reference sequence). The CDR3 region has the DNA TGCAGTGCTAGTAAGGGCAGGGATCAGCCCCAGCATTTT. Translated: CSASKGRDQPQHF.

This chain uses TRBV7-9 with TRBJ1-4; no firm D call. From germline, CDR1 is SEHNR and CDR2 FQNEAQ (reference sequence). This CDR3 has 14 amino acids. The V and J ends lost 5 bases and 8 bases respectively, with 15 bases between them. The DNA for the CDR3 is TGTGCCAGCAGCCGTAGTGGGGTTAGGGAAAAACTGTTTTTT. It codes for CASSRSGVREKLFF.

The chain uses TRBV19 and TRBJ1-4; D is ambiguous. The germline CDR1 and CDR2 sequences are LNHDA and SQIVND (reference sequence). The V end lost 6 bases, the J end lost 4 bases, and 18 bases lay between the germline ends. The CDR3 contains 16 residues. The CDR3 protein is CASSYIPDFFNEKLFF. CDR3 coding DNA: TGTGCCAGTAGCTATATCCCGGACTTCTTTAATGAAAAACTGTTTTTT.

The chain recombines TRBV12-3 or TRBV12-4 with TRBJ1-5; D is unresolved. Trimming removed 6 bases from V and 6 bases from J, with 12 bases in between. There are 13 residues in the CDR3. The CDR3 protein is CASSSLAVQPQHF. The DNA of the CDR3 is TGTGCCAGCAGCTCCCTTGCGGTTCAGCCCCAGCATTTT.

The genes are TRBV6-1 and TRBJ1-1, with TRBD1 identical over 10 bases. The CDR3 contains 16 residues. The germline CDR1 and CDR2 sequences are MNHNS and SASEGT. With 4 bases clipped from V and 0 bases from J, the junction kept 5 bases outside the gene matches. CDR3 region: CASSAGTGVMNTEAFF. Written as DNA, the CDR3 is TGTGCCAGCAGTGCCGGGACAGGGGTGATGAACACTGAAGCTTTCTTT.

The V gene is TRBV9, the J gene TRBJ2-2, with 11 bases aligning to TRBD2. J was trimmed by 1 base and V by 3 bases; bases with no gene match: 11. Germline V gene lookup returns CDR1 SGDLS and CDR2 YYNGEE. This CDR3 comprises 19 residues. CDR3 coding DNA: TGTGCCAGCAGCGGGACTAGCGGGCCAAACCGCTTGAACACCGGGGAGCTGTTTTTT. Translating gives CASSGTSGPNRLNTGELFF.